This is a list of T cell receptor beta chains from one sample in a study of T cell changes during pregnancy in multiple sclerosis. TCRdb's copy holds only in-frame clones and misses some; the assay was immunoSEQ multiplex PCR. The repertoire consists of over 25,000 clones, with just over 90% occurring once and the leading ten covering under 8%. The sequences come from CD8+ T cells from peripheral blood mononuclear cells, collected before pregnancy. Source of these receptors: a female donor with multiple sclerosis, enrolled in a pregnancy study. CDR3s include the opening cysteine and the closing phenylalanine or tryptophan. The D gene is left open where the match is weak. Clone size is not always given. Where it is, it says once, few, many or a class for expanded clones.

CDR3 length	clone size	V gene	D gene	J gene	CDR3 DNA	CDR3 protein
14	-	TRBV6-5	TRBD1	TRBJ1-5	TGTGCCAGCAGGGACAGGGGGTACAATCAGCCCCAGCATTTT	CASRDRGYNQPQHF
12	once	TRBV12-5	-	TRBJ1-3	TGTGCTAGTGGTTTGCGTCGAAACACCATATATTTT	CASGLRRNTIYF
12	-	TRBV29-1	-	TRBJ2-7	TGCAGCGTTGGCCGCAGCTCCTACGAGCAGTACTTC	CSVGRSSYEQYF
17	few	TRBV19	TRBD1	TRBJ1-1	TGTGCCAGTAGCTGGGGGGACAGTAAGATCATGAACACTGAAGCTTTCTTT	CASSWGDSKIMNTEAFF
14	-	TRBV11-1	-	TRBJ2-7	TGTGCCAGCAGCTTAGGCAGTTCGGGCTACGAGCAGTACTTC	CASSLGSSGYEQYF
13	-	TRBV19	-	TRBJ2-7	TGTGCCAGTAGTATCAGAATCTCCTACGAGCAGTACTTC	CASSIRISYEQYF
17	-	TRBV7-9	-	TRBJ2-1	TGTGCCAGCAGCTTAATATTGTCTCGGAGCTCCTACAATGAGCAGTTCTTC	CASSLILSRSSYNEQFF
13	-	TRBV27	-	TRBJ2-1	TGTGCCAGCAGTTTATTGCCTAGCCATGAGCAGTTCTTC	CASSLLPSHEQFF
16	-	TRBV5-6	-	TRBJ1-2	TGTGCCAGCAGCCTCTCGAACAGGGTCCTGGACTATGGCTACACCTTC	CASSLSNRVLDYGYTF
15	-	TRBV27	TRBD1	TRBJ2-6	TGTGCCACAGGACAGGGCCTCGGTGGGGCCAACGTCCTGACTTTC	CATGQGLGGANVLTF
13	-	TRBV7-9	-	TRBJ1-2	TGTGCCAGCAGCTTAGCGGCGGGCTATGGCTACACCTTC	CASSLAAGYGYTF
17	-	TRBV4-3	TRBD2	TRBJ2-1	TGCGCCAGCAGCCAAGATCCGCTGACTAGCGGGAGAAATGAGCAGTTCTTC	CASSQDPLTSGRNEQFF
10	-	TRBV20-1	-	TRBJ1-1	TGCAGTGCCAAGGGGAAGCAAGCTTTCTTT	CSAKGKQAFF
17	-	TRBV5-4	TRBD2	TRBJ2-1	TGTGCCAGCAGCTCCCGCTTAGCGGGAGGGCTTGACAATGAGCAGTTCTTC	CASSSRLAGGLDNEQFF
15	-	TRBV7-6	TRBD1	TRBJ2-5	TGTGCCAGCAGCTTAACAGGGGGCAGCGGAGAGACCCAGTACTTC	CASSLTGGSGETQYF
15	-	TRBV28	TRBD2	TRBJ2-3	TGTGCCAGCAGTTTGACTAGCGGGATCACAGATACGCAGTATTTT	CASSLTSGITDTQYF
15	-	TRBV13	-	TRBJ1-1	TGTGCCAGCAGCCCACCCCAAACAGGTTACACTGAAGCTTTCTTT	CASSPPQTGYTEAFF
14	-	TRBV7-9	TRBD1	TRBJ1-4	TGTGCCAGCACCCCCAGGGGACAGAGTGAAAAACTGTTTTTT	CASTPRGQSEKLFF
14	-	TRBV27	TRBD1	TRBJ2-1	TGTGCCAGCAGATGGACAGGGGCCGACAATGAGCAGTTCTTC	CASRWTGADNEQFF
14	-	TRBV19	TRBD2	TRBJ2-1	TGTGCCACCCGGCTAGCGGGAAGCTACAATGAGCAGTTCTTC	CATRLAGSYNEQFF